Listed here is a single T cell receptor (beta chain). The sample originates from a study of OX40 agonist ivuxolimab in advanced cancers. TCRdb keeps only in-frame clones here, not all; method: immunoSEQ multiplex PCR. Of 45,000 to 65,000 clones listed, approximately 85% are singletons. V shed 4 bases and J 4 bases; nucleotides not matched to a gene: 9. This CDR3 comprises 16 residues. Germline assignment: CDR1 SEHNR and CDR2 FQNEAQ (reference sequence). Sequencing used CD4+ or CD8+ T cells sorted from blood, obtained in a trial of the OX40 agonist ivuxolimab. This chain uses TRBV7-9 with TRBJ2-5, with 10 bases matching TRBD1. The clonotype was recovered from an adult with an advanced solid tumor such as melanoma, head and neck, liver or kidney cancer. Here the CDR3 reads CASSSLGRDRGETQYF. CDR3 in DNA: TGTGCCAGCAGCTCTCTTGGACGGGACAGGGGAGAGACCCAGTACTTC.